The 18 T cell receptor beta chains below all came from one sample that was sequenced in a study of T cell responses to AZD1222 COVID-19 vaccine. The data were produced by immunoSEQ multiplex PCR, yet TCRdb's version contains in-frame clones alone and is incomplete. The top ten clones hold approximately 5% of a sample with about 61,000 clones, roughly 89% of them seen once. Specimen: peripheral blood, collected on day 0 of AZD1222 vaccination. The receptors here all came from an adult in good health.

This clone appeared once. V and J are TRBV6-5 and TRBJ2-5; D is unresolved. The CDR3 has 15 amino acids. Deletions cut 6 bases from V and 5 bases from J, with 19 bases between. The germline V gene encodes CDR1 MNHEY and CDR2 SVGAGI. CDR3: CASSLLWHSSETQYF. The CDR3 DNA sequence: TGTGCCAGCAGCCTACTCTGGCACAGCTCGGAGACCCAGTACTTC.

The CDR3 DNA reads TGTGCTAGTGGAGATTCTAAGGGACAGCCACGATTCAACGAGCAGTACTTC. Translated, it gives CASGDSKGQPRFNEQYF. The chain carries TRBV12-5 and TRBJ2-7; TRBD1 agrees at 7 bases. CDR1 is LGHNT, CDR2 FRNRAP, per germline. The CDR3 is made up of 17 amino acids. Trimming removed 6 bases from V and 5 bases from J; junction bases left unmatched: 19.

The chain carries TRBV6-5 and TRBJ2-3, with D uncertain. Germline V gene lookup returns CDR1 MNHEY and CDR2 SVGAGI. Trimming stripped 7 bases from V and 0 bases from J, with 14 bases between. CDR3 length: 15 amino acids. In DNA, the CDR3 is TGTGCCAGCACCCAGCCGATAGGGAGCACAGATACGCAGTATTTT. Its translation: CASTQPIGSTDTQYF.

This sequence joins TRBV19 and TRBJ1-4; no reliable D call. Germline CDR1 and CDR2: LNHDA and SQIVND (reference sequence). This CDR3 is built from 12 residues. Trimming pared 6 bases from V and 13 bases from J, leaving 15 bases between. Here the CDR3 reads CASSQIKGGLFF. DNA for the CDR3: TGTGCCAGTAGCCAGATAAAAGGAGGACTGTTTTTT.

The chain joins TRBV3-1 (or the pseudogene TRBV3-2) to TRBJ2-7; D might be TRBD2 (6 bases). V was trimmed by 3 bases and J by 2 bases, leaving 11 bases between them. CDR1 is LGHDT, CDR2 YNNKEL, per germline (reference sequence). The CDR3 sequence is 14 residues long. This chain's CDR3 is CASSHRDSAYEQYF. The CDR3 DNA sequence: TGTGCCAGCAGCCACCGGGACTCCGCCTACGAGCAGTACTTC.

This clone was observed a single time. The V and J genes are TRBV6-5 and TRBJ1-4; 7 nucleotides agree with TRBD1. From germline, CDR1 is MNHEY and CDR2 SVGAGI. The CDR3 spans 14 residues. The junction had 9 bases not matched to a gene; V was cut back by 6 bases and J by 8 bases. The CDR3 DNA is TGTGCCAGCAGGCGACAGGGAGTAAAGGAAAAACTGTTTTTT. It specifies CASRRQGVKEKLFF.

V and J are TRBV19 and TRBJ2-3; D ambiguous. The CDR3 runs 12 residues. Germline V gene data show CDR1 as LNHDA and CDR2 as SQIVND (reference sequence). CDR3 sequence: CATQANTDTQYF. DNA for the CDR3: TGTGCTACCCAGGCGAACACAGATACGCAGTATTTT.

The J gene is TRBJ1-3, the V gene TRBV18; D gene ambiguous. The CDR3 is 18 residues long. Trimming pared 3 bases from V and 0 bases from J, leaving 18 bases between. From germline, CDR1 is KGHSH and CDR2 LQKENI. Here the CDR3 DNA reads TGTGCCAGCTCACCCGACTCAGGACGTCTAAGCTCTGGAAACACCATATATTTT. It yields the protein CASSPDSGRLSSGNTIYF.

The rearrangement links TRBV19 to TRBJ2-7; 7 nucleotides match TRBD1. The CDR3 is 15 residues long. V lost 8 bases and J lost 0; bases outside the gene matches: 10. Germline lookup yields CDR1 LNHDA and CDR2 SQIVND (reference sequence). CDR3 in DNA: TGTGCCAGTCGGACAGGATCAGGACGCTCCTACGAGCAGTACTTC. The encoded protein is CASRTGSGRSYEQYF.

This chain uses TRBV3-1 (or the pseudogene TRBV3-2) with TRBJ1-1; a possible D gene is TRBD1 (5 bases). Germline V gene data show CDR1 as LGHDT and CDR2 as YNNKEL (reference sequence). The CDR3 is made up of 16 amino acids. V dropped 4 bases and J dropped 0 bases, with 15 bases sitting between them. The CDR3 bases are TGTGCCAGCAGCCGGGCCGGGACGGCAATGAACACTGAAGCTTTCTTT. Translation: CASSRAGTAMNTEAFF.

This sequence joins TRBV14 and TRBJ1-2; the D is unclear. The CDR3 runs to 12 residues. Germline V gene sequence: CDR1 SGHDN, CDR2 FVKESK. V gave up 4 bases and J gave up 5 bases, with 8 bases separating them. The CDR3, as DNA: TGTGCCAGCAGCCTGATGGGGTATGGCTACACCTTC. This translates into CASSLMGYGYTF.

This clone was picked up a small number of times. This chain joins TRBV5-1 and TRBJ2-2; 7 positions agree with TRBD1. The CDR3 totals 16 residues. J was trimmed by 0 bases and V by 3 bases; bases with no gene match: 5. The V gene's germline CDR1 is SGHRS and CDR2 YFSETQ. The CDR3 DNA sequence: TGCGCCAGCAGCTCTGGACAGGTCGCGAACACCGGGGAGCTGTTTTTT. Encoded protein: CASSSGQVANTGELFF.

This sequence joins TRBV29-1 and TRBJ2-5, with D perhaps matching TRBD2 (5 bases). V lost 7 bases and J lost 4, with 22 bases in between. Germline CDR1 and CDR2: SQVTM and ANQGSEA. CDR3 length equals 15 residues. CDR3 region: CSALKTLTGSETQYF. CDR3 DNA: TGCAGCGCTTTGAAGACTTTGACGGGGTCAGAGACCCAGTACTTC.

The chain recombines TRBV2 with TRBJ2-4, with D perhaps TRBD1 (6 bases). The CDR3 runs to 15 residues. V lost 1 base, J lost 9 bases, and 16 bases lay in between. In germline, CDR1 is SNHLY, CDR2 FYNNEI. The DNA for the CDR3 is TGTGCCAGCAGTGAAGTGCTAGGGGGAATAGGCATTCAGTACTTC. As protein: CASSEVLGGIGIQYF.

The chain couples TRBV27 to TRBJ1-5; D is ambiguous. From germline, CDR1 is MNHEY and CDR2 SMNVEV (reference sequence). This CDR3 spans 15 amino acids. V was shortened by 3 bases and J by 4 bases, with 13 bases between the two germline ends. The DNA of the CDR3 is TGTGCCAGCAGTTTGGAAGGCAGCCTTAATCAGCCCCAGCATTTT. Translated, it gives CASSLEGSLNQPQHF.

CDR3: CASSYRGINGYTF. The CDR3 nucleotides are TGTGCCAGCAGTTACAGGGGGATCAACGGCTACACCTTC. The chain joins TRBV12-3 or TRBV12-4 to TRBJ1-2, with 8 positions matching TRBD1. The CDR3 consists of 13 residues. The ends lost 4 bases at V and 8 bases at J; junction bases unmatched: 6.

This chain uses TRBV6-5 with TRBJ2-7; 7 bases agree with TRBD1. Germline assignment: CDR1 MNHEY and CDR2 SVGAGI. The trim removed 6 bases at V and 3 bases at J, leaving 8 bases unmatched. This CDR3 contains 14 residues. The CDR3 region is CASSRDRFVYEQYF. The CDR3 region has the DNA TGTGCCAGCAGCCGGGACAGATTCGTCTACGAGCAGTACTTC.

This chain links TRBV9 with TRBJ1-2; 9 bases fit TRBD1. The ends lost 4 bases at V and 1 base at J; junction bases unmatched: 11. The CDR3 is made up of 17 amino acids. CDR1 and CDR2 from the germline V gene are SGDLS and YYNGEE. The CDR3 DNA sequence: TGTGCCAGCAGCCCGAGGGACAGGGAGATGGGTAACTATGGCTACACCTTC. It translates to CASSPRDREMGNYGYTF.